The clone carrying this T cell receptor beta chain was detected only a few times. Its antigen is not identified. The sequenced template was cDNA made from the entire isolated RNA. Assay: immunoSEQ multiplex PCR; the TCRdb copy retains only in-frame clones and omits some. The sample lists fewer than 900,000 clones; about a sixth were seen once. The record originates from a study of beta chain features in type 1 diabetes. Study background: Across the samples, 107,917,701 sorted cells were examined in total.

This CDR3 comprises 15 residues. The germline V gene has CDR1 LGHNA and CDR2 YSLEER. The trim removed 4 bases at V and 7 bases at J, leaving 6 bases unmatched. Study-wide findings and caveats: PCR might favor shorter templates, equally in patients and controls.

The V and J genes are TRBV4-3 and TRBJ2-2, with TRBD2 matching over 10 bases. Sequencing used naive CD4+ T cells from blood. The TCR was taken from a woman aged 18 to 35 in good health. CDR3 region: CASSRASGSVGELFF. CDR3 sequence (DNA): TGCGCCAGCAGCCGAGCTAGCGGGAGTGTCGGGGAGCTGTTTTTT.